The clone carrying this T cell receptor beta chain has just one count. Using immunoSEQ multiplex PCR, the repertoire was profiled, and TCRdb retains in-frame clones only, with some absent. The table includes about 120,000 clones, roughly 85% detected once. The data originate from a study of blood T cell repertoires in COVID-19. Study summary: Spain, Italy and the United States supplied samples that represented acute and convalescent COVID-19.

Sequencing used peripheral blood. The TCR sequence derives from a man in his thirties or forties with acute or convalescent COVID-19.

CDR3 sequence: CASSSRTVLLYEQYF. CDR3 DNA sequence: TGTGCCAGTAGTAGCCGGACAGTTCTCCTATACGAGCAGTACTTC. This rearrangement joins TRBV19 to TRBJ2-7, with a possible D match to TRBD1 (6 bases). This CDR3 is 15 amino acids long. Trimming left V 4 bases short and J 4 bases short, with 17 bases between. The V gene's germline CDR1 is LNHDA and CDR2 SQIVND (reference sequence).